This TCR beta chain was captured by sequencing in a study of shared clonotypes between healthy human individuals. About the research overall: Researchers assigned three CD4 naive, three CD4 memory, two CD8 naive and one CD8 memory plate to each donor.

The germline V gene encodes CDR1 SGHDN and CDR2 FVKESK. CDR3 size: 13 residues. V dropped 5 bases and J dropped 9 bases, with 16 bases sitting between them. Sorted-subset replicate PCRs used 200 ng DNA, some 31,000 T cell genomes. Repertoires were generated with immunoSEQ multiplex PCR, while TCRdb's copy carries only in-frame clones and drops some. The table has 2 million to 2.5 million clones, under 97% seen once. General study results and limits: Generally, naive subsets (rather than memory subsets) showed larger estimated richness. The sharing of about 5.3% of naive CD4 clonotypes was seen across a handful of donors.

Turning to this clone: Its specificity is not known.

The chain employs TRBV14 and TRBJ2-5; D is unclear. The TCR originated in a man in his late teens or twenties in good health. Sequenced material: naive CD4+ T cells sorted from blood. Subset in this sample: CD45RA+ positively selected. The CDR3 here is CASSWGSVGAQYF. The CDR3 DNA is TGTGCCAGCAGCTGGGGATCAGTGGGCGCCCAGTACTTC.